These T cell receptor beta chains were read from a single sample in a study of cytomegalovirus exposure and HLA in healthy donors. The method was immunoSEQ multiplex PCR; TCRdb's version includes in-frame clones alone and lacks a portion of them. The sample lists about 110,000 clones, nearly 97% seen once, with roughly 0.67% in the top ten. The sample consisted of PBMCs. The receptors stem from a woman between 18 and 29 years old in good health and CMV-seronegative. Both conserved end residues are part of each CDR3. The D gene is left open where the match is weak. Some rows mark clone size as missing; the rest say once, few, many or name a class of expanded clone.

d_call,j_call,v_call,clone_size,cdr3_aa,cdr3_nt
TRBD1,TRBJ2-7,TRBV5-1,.,CASSPGQGTSGFVQYF,TGCGCCAGCAGCCCGGGACAGGGAACTTCGGGGTTTGTGCAGTACTTC
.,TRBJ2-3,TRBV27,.,CASSSRSLGDTQYF,TGTGCCAGCAGTTCCCGTAGCCTTGGGGATACGCAGTATTTT
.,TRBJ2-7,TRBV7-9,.,CASSALSGAYEQYF,TGTGCCAGCAGCGCTTTGAGTGGGGCGTACGAGCAGTACTTC
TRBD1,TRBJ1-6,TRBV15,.,CATSTGYGTANSPLHF,TGTGCCACCAGCACAGGGTACGGGACAGCAAATTCACCCCTCCACTTT
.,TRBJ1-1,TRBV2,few,CASSENRNTEAFF,TGTGCCAGCAGTGAGAACAGGAACACTGAAGCTTTCTTT
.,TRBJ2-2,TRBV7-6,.,CASSLHGLSTGELFF,TGTGCCAGCAGCCTCCACGGGTTGAGCACCGGGGAGCTGTTTTTT
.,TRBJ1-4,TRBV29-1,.,CSARRAGEKLFF,TGCAGTGCCCGGAGGGCGGGAGAAAAACTGTTTTTT
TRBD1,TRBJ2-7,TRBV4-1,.,CASSQGGQGFYEQYF,TGCGCCAGCAGCCAGGGGGGACAGGGCTTCTACGAGCAGTACTTC
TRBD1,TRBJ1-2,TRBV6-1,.,CASSGQGANYGYTF,TGTGCCAGCAGTGGACAGGGGGCAAACTATGGCTACACCTTC
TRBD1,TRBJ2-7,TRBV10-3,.,CAISVPDRDPYEQYF,TGTGCCATCAGTGTCCCGGACAGGGATCCCTACGAGCAGTACTTC
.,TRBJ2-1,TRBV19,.,CASNMRTANIPRNEQFF,TGTGCCAGTAACATGAGGACAGCTAACATCCCTAGAAATGAGCAGTTCTTC
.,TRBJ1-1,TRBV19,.,CASSTLTEAFF,TGTGCCAGTAGTACCCTCACTGAAGCTTTCTTT
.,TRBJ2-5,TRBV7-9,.,CASSLSAYQETQYF,TGTGCCAGCAGCCTGTCAGCGTACCAAGAGACCCAGTACTTC
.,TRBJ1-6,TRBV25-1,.,CASSAQGSYNSPLHF,TGTGCCAGCAGTGCGCAGGGATCCTATAATTCACCCCTCCACTTT
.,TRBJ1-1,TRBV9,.,CASSVGQENTEAFF,TGTGCCAGCAGCGTAGGACAGGAGAACACTGAAGCTTTCTTT
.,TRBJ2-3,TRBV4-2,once,CASSQEKSPGKPDTQYF,TGTGCCAGCAGCCAAGAGAAGTCCCCAGGGAAGCCAGATACGCAGTATTTT
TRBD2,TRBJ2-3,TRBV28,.,CASRHRSGAPDTQYF,TGTGCCAGCAGGCACCGAAGCGGGGCCCCAGATACGCAGTATTTT
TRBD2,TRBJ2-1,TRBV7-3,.,CASSSSGTSGDYNEQFF,TGTGCCAGCAGCTCATCCGGGACTAGCGGGGATTACAATGAGCAGTTCTTC
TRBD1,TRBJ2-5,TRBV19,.,CASSGQGAGTQYF,TGTGCCAGTAGTGGGCAGGGGGCTGGGACCCAGTACTTC
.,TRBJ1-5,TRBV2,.,CASSEGSRNQPQHF,TGTGCCAGCAGTGAGGGGAGCAGAAATCAGCCCCAGCATTTT
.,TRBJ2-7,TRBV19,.,CASSISNRQLTTYEQYF,TGTGCCAGTAGTATATCGAACAGACAGTTAACAACCTACGAGCAGTACTTC
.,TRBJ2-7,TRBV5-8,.,CASSLLAGPKDSYEQYF,TGTGCCAGCAGCTTGTTGGCAGGGCCGAAGGATTCCTACGAGCAGTACTTC
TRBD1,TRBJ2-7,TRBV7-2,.,CASSLRDRSASKTYEQYF,TGTGCCAGCAGCTTAAGGGACAGGAGCGCAAGTAAAACCTACGAGCAGTACTTC
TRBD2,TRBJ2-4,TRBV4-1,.,CASSQDSPSGGQNIQYF,TGCGCCAGCAGCCAAGACTCGCCTAGCGGGGGGCAGAACATTCAGTACTTC
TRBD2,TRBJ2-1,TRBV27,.,CASSQTTLASGDTYNEQFF,TGTGCCAGCAGTCAAACAACCTTAGCTAGCGGAGATACCTACAATGAGCAGTTCTTC
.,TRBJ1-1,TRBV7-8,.,CASSSNRQSTEAFF,TGTGCCAGCAGCTCCAACCGACAGAGCACTGAAGCTTTCTTT
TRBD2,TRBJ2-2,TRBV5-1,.,CASGAAGGSDGELFF,TGCGCCAGCGGCGCCGCGGGGGGGTCCGACGGGGAGCTGTTTTTT
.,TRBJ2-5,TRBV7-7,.,CASSLVAGSPETQYF,TGTGCCAGCAGCTTAGTAGCCGGGTCCCCAGAGACCCAGTACTTC
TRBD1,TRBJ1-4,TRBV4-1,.,CASSQNRDSGEKLFF,TGCGCCAGCAGCCAAAATCGGGACAGCGGTGAAAAACTGTTTTTT
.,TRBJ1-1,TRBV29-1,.,CSVGAGGNTEAFF,TGCAGCGTCGGCGCCGGGGGGAACACTGAAGCTTTCTTT
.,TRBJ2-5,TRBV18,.,CASSPTGETQYF,TGTGCCAGCTCACCAACGGGGGAGACCCAGTACTTC
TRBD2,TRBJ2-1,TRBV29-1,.,CSVVRLAGGRISYNEQFF,TGCAGCGTTGTCAGACTAGCGGGGGGTCGGATCTCCTACAATGAGCAGTTCTTC
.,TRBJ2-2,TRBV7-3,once,CASSSSGPGELFF,TGTGCCAGCAGCTCTTCAGGGCCCGGGGAGCTGTTTTTT
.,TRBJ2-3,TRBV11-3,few,CASSLGSGGGDTQYF,TGTGCCAGCAGCTTAGGGTCGGGTGGGGGCGATACGCAGTATTTT
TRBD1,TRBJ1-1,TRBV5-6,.,CASRGDRGLTEAFF,TGTGCCAGCAGGGGGGACAGGGGGTTGACTGAAGCTTTCTTT
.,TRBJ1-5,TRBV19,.,CASRRGTSSNQPQHF,TGTGCCAGTAGGCGGGGGACGTCTAGCAATCAGCCCCAGCATTTT
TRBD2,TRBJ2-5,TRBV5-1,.,CASSFGTSGGPGTQYF,TGCGCCAGCAGCTTCGGGACTAGCGGGGGGCCCGGGACCCAGTACTTC
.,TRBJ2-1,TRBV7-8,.,CASTQTFSGANQFF,TGTGCCAGCACCCAGACATTTTCAGGGGCGAACCAGTTCTTC
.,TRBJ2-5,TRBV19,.,CASSIGGASYQETQYF,TGTGCCAGTAGTATTGGCGGGGCTTCGTACCAAGAGACCCAGTACTTC